Listed here are 21 T cell receptor beta chains from one sample, sequenced in a study of early T cells in non-severe SARS-CoV-2 infection. TCRdb re-analysed the 5' RACE reads in MiXCR, keeping a single row per CDR3 protein. The table shows 100,000 to 140,000 distinct CDR3 sequences, with 11% occurring only once. The sequenced sample was whole blood. Every receptor here comes from an adult who was a healthcare worker with PCR-confirmed SARS-CoV-2 infection or an uninfected control (not recorded which).

The V and J genes are TRBV4-3 and TRBJ2-5; weak D call: TRBD2 (5 bases). CDR3 size: 16 residues. Germline loops: CDR1 LGHNA, CDR2 YSLEER. Deletions cut 1 base from V and 4 bases from J, with 16 bases between. CDR3 region: CASSQAYPSWGETQYF. CDR3 bases: TGCGCCAGCAGCCAAGCTTACCCTAGCTGGGGAGAGACCCAGTACTTC.

The J gene is TRBJ2-1, the V gene TRBV19, with D possibly matching TRBD2 (6 bases). V was clipped by 3 bases and J by 1 base, with 13 bases between them. The CDR3 spans 16 residues. The germline V gene encodes CDR1 LNHDA and CDR2 SQIVND (reference sequence). CDR3 amino acids: CASSIPGVRSYNEQFF. The CDR3 nucleotides read TGTGCCAGTAGTATCCCGGGGGTCCGATCCTACAATGAGCAGTTCTTC. Looking up the rest from reference TRBV19 and TRBJ2-1 gives the full variable domain: DGGITQSPKYLFRKEGQNVTLSCEQNLNHDAMYWYRQDPGQGLRLIYYSQIVNDFQKGDIAEGYSVSREKKESFPLTVTSAQKNPTAFYLCASSIPGVRSYNEQFFGPGTRLTVL.

The chain employs TRBV20-1 and TRBJ2-4; 7 bases match TRBD2. The CDR3 is 13 residues long. With V trimmed by 5 bases and J by 7 bases, 8 bases remained unmatched. Germline loops: CDR1 DFQATT, CDR2 SNEGSKA (reference sequence). CDR3 residues: CSAPPSGGNIQYF. The CDR3, as DNA: TGCAGTGCTCCGCCGTCCGGGGGGAACATTCAGTACTTC.

This clonotype was seen once. This chain connects TRBV28 to TRBJ2-1, with 11 bases matching TRBD2. This CDR3 comprises 16 residues. Germline CDR1 and CDR2: MDHEN and SYDVKM. The ends lost 3 bases at V and 4 bases at J; junction bases unmatched: 5. CDR3 region: CASSLVAGGRYNEQFF. The DNA of the CDR3 is TGTGCCAGCAGTTTGGTAGCGGGAGGGCGATACAATGAGCAGTTCTTC. The whole variable domain, remainder taken from reference TRBV28 and TRBJ2-1, is DVKVTQSSRYLVKRTGEKVFLECVQDMDHENMFWYRQDPGLGLRLIYFSYDVKMKEKGDIPEGYSVSREKKERFSLILESASTNQTSMYLCASSLVAGGRYNEQFFGPGTRLTVL.

CDR3 region: CSARDRRTGGDTQYF. Written as DNA, the CDR3 is TGCAGTGCTAGAGACCGCAGGACGGGGGGAGATACGCAGTATTTT. The chain employs TRBV20-1 and TRBJ2-3; 7 nucleotides align to TRBD2. The CDR3 has 15 residues. From germline, CDR1 is DFQATT and CDR2 SNEGSKA (reference sequence). V lost 0 bases, J lost 5 bases, and 8 bases stayed unmatched.

This clonotype was seen repeatedly, ten times or more. The chain uses TRBV25-1 and TRBJ2-1, with 7 bases lining up with TRBD1. V gave up 3 bases and J gave up 7 bases; unmatched junction bases: 9. Germline V gives CDR1 MGHDK, CDR2 SYGVNS. The length of the CDR3 is 15 residues. As DNA, the CDR3 is TGTGCCAGCAGTGAGAACACAGGGGCAGGGAATGAGCAGTTCTTC. It translates to CASSENTGAGNEQFF.

This clonotype was recorded a few times. The J gene is TRBJ2-1, the V gene TRBV23-1; 10 bases align to TRBD2. TRBV23-1 is sorted into the ORF group, with uncertain function. CDR3 length: 23 amino acids. The V segment lost 3 bases and the J segment 2 bases; nucleotides outside the gene matches: 25. The CDR3 DNA sequence: TGCGCCAGCAGTCATTCACGACAGTTAAAAATTAGCGGGAGGACTCTTACCTACAATGAGCAGTTCTTC. Translation: CASSHSRQLKISGRTLTYNEQFF.

The table lists this clonotype with a few counts. The chain joins TRBV28 to TRBJ1-6; no clear D gene. V was shortened by 3 bases and J by 8 bases, with 5 bases between the two germline ends. The CDR3 is 12 amino acids. In germline, CDR1 is MDHEN, CDR2 SYDVKM. The DNA for the CDR3 is TGTGCCAGCAGTTTGGGAGATTCACCCCTCCACTTT. It is translated as CASSLGDSPLHF.

This clonotype was counted ten times or more. The V gene is TRBV6-5, the J gene TRBJ1-6; 8 bases fit TRBD1. V was clipped by 6 bases and J by 7 bases; unmatched bases: 2. The CDR3 covers 13 residues. Germline V gene data show CDR1 as MNHEY and CDR2 as SVGAGI. CDR3 DNA sequence: TGTGCCAGCAGCGACAGGGGCAATTCACCCCTCCACTTT. Amino acids: CASSDRGNSPLHF.

This clonotype was observed at least ten times. The rearrangement joins TRBV7-2 to TRBJ2-1, with a tentative D call TRBD2 (6 bases). V was trimmed by 4 bases and J by 5 bases, leaving 18 bases between them. CDR1 SGHTA and CDR2 FQGNSA come from the germline V gene. The length of the CDR3 is 16 residues. CDR3 region: CASSSLSWTTHNEQFF. In nucleotides, the CDR3 is TGTGCCAGCAGCTCACTCTCGTGGACTACCCACAATGAGCAGTTCTTC. The full variable domain, its missing parts supplied by reference TRBV7-2 and TRBJ2-1, is GAGVSQSPSNKVTEKGKDVELRCDPISGHTALYWYRQSLGQGLEFLIYFQGNSAPDKSGLPSDRFSAERTGGSVSTLTIQRTQQEDSAVYLCASSSLSWTTHNEQFFGPGTRLTVL.

This clonotype was seen many times. CDR3 bases: TGTGCCTGGAGTAAAGGGGGGAATCAGCCCCAGCATTTT. Its translation is CAWSKGGNQPQHF. The gene calls are TRBV30 and TRBJ1-5; tentatively, D is TRBD1 (6 bases). Germline assignment: CDR1 GTSNPN and CDR2 SVGIG (reference sequence). There are 13 residues in the CDR3. V was trimmed by 2 bases and J by 4 bases, leaving 9 bases between them. The full variable domain, in which reference TRBV30 and TRBJ1-5 provide the parts outside the CDR3, is SQTIHQWPATLVQPVGSPLSLECTVEGTSNPNLYWYRQAAGRGLQLLFYSVGIGQISSEVPQNLSASRPQDRQFILSSKKLLLSDSGFYLCAWSKGGNQPQHFGDGTRLSIL.

This clonotype was seen many times. The chain combines TRBV7-8 with TRBJ2-5, with D perhaps being TRBD1 or TRBD2 (5 bases each). Germline V gene data show CDR1 as SGHVS and CDR2 as FQNEAQ. The CDR3 is 11 residues long. V lost 8 bases and J lost 7, with 11 bases in between. Here the CDR3 DNA reads TGTGCCAGCTCGGATGGGGGGACCCAGTACTTC. Encoded protein: CASSDGGTQYF.

This clonotype was counted a few times. The chain recombines TRBV7-2 with TRBJ2-5, with D unclear. From germline, CDR1 is SGHTA and CDR2 FQGNSA. There are 15 residues in the CDR3. V was shortened by 5 bases and J by 2 bases, with 15 bases between the two germline ends. CDR3 nucleotide sequence: TGTGCCAGCAGCAAAAGAGTTCAACCTCAAGAGACCCAGTACTTC. It is translated as CASSKRVQPQETQYF.

Regarding this clonotype: One junction end does not reproduce the germline sequence, and a read error may be involved. The rearrangement links TRBV15 to TRBJ2-3, with 12 bases matching TRBD2. Germline CDR1 reads LNHNV; CDR2 reads YYDKDF (reference sequence). There are 17 residues in the CDR3. The CDR3 region is CAASRGLAGTGTDTQYF. The CDR3 nucleotides are TGTGCCGCCAGCAGAGGACTAGCGGGAACAGGAACAGATACGCAGTATTTT.

This clonotype was counted at least ten times. The chain couples TRBV11-2 to TRBJ2-7, with D unclear. The CDR3 is 13 residues long. Germline values: CDR1 SGHAT, CDR2 FQNNGV. Trimming removed 2 bases at V and 0 bases at J, with 5 bases between. The CDR3 DNA reads TGTGCCAGCAGCTTAAGCGTCTCCTACGAGCAGTACTTC. Amino acid sequence: CASSLSVSYEQYF.

The V gene is TRBV5-1, the J gene TRBJ2-7, with TRBD1 as a possible D gene (5 bases). The germline V gene has CDR1 SGHRS and CDR2 YFSETQ. Trimming left V 4 bases short and J 4 bases short, with 15 bases between. The length of the CDR3 is 14 residues. The CDR3 protein is CASSGQGNRYEQYF. The CDR3 nucleotides are TGCGCCAGCAGCGGGCAGGGAAACCGTTACGAGCAGTACTTC.

This clonotype was counted at least ten times. The rearrangement joins TRBV27 to TRBJ2-7; D call uncertain. Germline V gene lookup returns CDR1 MNHEY and CDR2 SMNVEV (reference sequence). The ends were cut back, 3 bases at V and 2 bases at J, with 8 bases in the middle. This CDR3 contains 13 residues. The chain's CDR3 is CASSFDPTYEQYF. CDR3 DNA sequence: TGTGCCAGCAGTTTCGACCCAACCTACGAGCAGTACTTC.

This clonotype has a count of ten or more. The chain couples TRBV6-6 to TRBJ1-2; D is ambiguous. V gave up 8 bases and J gave up 4 bases, with 14 bases separating them. CDR3 length: 13 residues. The germline V gene encodes CDR1 MNHNY and CDR2 SVGAGI (reference sequence). The CDR3 loop reads CASDDGRGYGYTF. The DNA of the CDR3 is TGTGCCAGCGATGATGGGCGCGGCTATGGCTACACCTTC.

This clonotype was counted between two and nine times. The gene calls are TRBV12-3 or TRBV12-4 and TRBJ1-5; D is unresolved. The CDR3 extends over 13 amino acids. V was trimmed by 3 bases and J by 7 bases, leaving 10 bases between them. The chain's CDR3 is CASSLVGRQPQHF. The CDR3 DNA reads as TGTGCCAGCAGTTTGGTAGGGCGACAGCCCCAGCATTTT.

This clonotype appeared many times. V is TRBV27 and J is TRBJ2-7, with a possible D match to TRBD2 (6 bases). Germline V gene data show CDR1 as MNHEY and CDR2 as SMNVEV (reference sequence). The CDR3 totals 14 residues. The V end lost 5 bases, the J end lost 1 base, and 12 bases lay between the germline ends. Here the CDR3 DNA reads TGTGCCAGCAGTCTCGGCGGGGTTTCCTACGAGCAGTACTTC. The encoded protein is CASSLGGVSYEQYF.

This clonotype was detected many times. This sequence joins TRBV5-1 and TRBJ2-1, with TRBD2 as a possible D gene (6 bases). Trimming removed 0 bases at V and 6 bases at J, with 19 bases between. Germline V gene sequence: CDR1 SGHRS, CDR2 YFSETQ. The CDR3 runs 17 residues. CDR3 protein: CASSLVLAGGPVNEQFF. The CDR3 nucleotides read TGCGCCAGCAGCTTGGTCTTAGCCGGAGGGCCTGTCAATGAGCAGTTCTTC.